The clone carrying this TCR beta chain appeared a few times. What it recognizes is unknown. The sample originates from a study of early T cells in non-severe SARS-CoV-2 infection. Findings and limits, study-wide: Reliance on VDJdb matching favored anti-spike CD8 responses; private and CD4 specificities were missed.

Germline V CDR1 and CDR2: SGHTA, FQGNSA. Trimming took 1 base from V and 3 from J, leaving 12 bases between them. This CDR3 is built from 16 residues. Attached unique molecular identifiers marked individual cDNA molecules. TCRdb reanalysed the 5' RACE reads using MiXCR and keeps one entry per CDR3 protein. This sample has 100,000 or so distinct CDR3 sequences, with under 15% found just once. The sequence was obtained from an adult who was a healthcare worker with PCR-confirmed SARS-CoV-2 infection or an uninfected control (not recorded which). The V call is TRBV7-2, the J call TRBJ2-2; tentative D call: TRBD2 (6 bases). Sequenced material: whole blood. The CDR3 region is CASSLGGLAYTGELFF. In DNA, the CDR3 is TGTGCCAGCAGCTTAGGGGGCCTAGCGTACACCGGGGAGCTGTTTTTT. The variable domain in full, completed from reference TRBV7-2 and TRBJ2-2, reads GAGVSQSPSNKVTEKGKDVELRCDPISGHTALYWYRQSLGQGLEFLIYFQGNSAPDKSGLPSDRFSAERTGGSVSTLTIQRTQQEDSAVYLCASSLGGLAYTGELFFGEGSRLTVL.